This T cell receptor beta chain stems from a study of vaccination and CD4 T cells after COVID-19. Study details: At a median approximately 100 days (range 35 to 161) after diagnosis, post-COVID samples were drawn. The peptides that stimulated the cells were overlapping spike peptides from SARS-CoV-2, HCoV-NL63, HCoV-OC43 and HCoV-229E.

The Oncomine TCR Beta short-read assay was applied to DNA of cultured CD4+ T cells. TCRdb independently ran MiXCR on the PCR reads; one entry per CDR3 protein. The sample has about 15,000 distinct CDR3 sequences, less than 70% seen once. Treatment here: approximately 10-day PBMC culture with coronavirus spike peptide pools or control peptides (ViraFEST assay). PBMC cultures, at 1.5 million to 2.5 million cells per well, received about 9.5 IU/ml IL-2 and around 9.6 ug/ml peptide pools. V lost 5 bases, J lost 2 bases, and 9 bases lay in between. Germline CDR1 DFQATT, CDR2 SNEGSKA (reference sequence). The CDR3 extends over 13 amino acids. Note on this clonotype: Its antigen remains unidentified.

The chain uses TRBV20-1 and TRBJ2-2; tentative D call: TRBD1 (6 bases). The receptor's source is a human donor who had recovered from COVID-19. The sample consisted of CD4+ T cells from blood, cultured in vitro, taken before SARS-CoV-2 vaccination. This chain's CDR3 is CSAGTRNTGELFF. The CDR3 coding sequence is TGCAGTGCTGGGACAAGAAACACCGGGGAGCTGTTTTTT.